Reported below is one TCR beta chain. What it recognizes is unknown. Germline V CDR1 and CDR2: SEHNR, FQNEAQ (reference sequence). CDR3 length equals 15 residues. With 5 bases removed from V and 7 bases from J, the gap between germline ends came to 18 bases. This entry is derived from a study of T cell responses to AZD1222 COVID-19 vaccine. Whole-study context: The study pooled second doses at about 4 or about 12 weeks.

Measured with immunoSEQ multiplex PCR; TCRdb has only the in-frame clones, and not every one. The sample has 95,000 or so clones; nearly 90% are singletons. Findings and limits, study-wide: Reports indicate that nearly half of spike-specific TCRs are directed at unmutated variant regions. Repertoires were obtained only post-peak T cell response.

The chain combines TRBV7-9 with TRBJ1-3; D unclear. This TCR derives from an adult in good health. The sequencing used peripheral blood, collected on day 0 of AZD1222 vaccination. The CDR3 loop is CASSVLTPYGNTIYF. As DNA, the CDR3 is TGTGCCAGCAGCGTCCTTACTCCTTACGGTAACACCATATATTTT.